The present TCR beta chain was sequenced within a study of early stage breast cancer tumors. As for the study in general: Among around twelve ER+/PR+/HER2- tumors, eight were ductal, four lobular.

Details on this clone: Its target is not known.

Clones were read by immunoSEQ multiplex PCR, and TCRdb kept only the in-frame ones, dropping some. The sample contains 50,000 to 65,000 clones, around 90% of which appear only once. The V gene end was trimmed by 8 bases and the J gene end by 5 bases; junction bases not matched to a gene: 13. Germline CDR1 is ENHRY and CDR2 is SYGVKD. The CDR3 is 16 residues long. Study findings and constraints: Chain pairing and CD4, CD8 or FOXP3 expression were not captured. Most shared enriched TCRB sequences were commonly generated ones. Tumor and normal breast were distinguished via blood comparison in most of the 16 patients.

The sequencing input was blood. This receptor was taken from a person aged 65-85 years with breast cancer. The chain recombines TRBV10-3 with TRBJ2-7, with TRBD2 matching 12 bases. The CDR3 reads CAISGSYRLAGDEQYF. The DNA for the CDR3 is TGTGCCATCTCAGGAAGTTACCGACTAGCGGGAGACGAGCAGTACTTC.